A selection of T cell receptor beta chains follows, all from one sample in a study of blood T cell repertoires in COVID-19. The data were produced by immunoSEQ multiplex PCR, yet TCRdb's version contains in-frame clones alone and is incomplete. Of 150,000 to 160,000 clones in the sample, about 80% were seen once. Sequences were obtained from peripheral blood. These receptors originate from a woman in her sixties with acute or convalescent COVID-19. Both conserved end residues are trimmed from each CDR3.

V: TRBV11-2; length: 11; CDR3: ASSLARRDIQY
V: TRBV2; length: 11; CDR3: ASRLAATGELF
V: TRBV10-2; length: 12; CDR3: ASSRGQLNEKLF
V: TRBV6-5; length: 11; CDR3: ASSRGGGYGYT
V: TRBV4-2; length: 14; CDR3: ASSQDHRGLGQPQH
V: TRBV29-1; length: 11; CDR3: SVETGAARFAF
V: TRBV5-1; length: 15; CDR3: ASSLSSGGSLTNEQF
V: TRBV29-1; length: 9; CDR3: SVMSLSEAF
V: TRBV5-1; length: 11; CDR3: ASSLTVNYGYT
V: TRBV18; length: 12; CDR3: ASSAGEGDQPQH
V: TRBV5-4; length: 13; CDR3: ASSLAGGGTDTQY
V: TRBV5-1; length: 15; CDR3: ASSPTPTGQGAQPQH
V: TRBV18; length: 13; CDR3: ASSPMSTKNNEQF
V: TRBV24-1; length: 9; CDR3: ATSDGYGYT
V: TRBV6-1; length: 10; CDR3: ASSDFLTEAF
V: TRBV14; length: 11; CDR3: ASSQGQNYGYT
V: TRBV18; length: 13; CDR3: ASSPEQLMNTEAF
V: TRBV7-2; length: 10; CDR3: ASSPQGSEQF
V: TRBV7-9; length: 13; CDR3: ASSTNRRGTDTIY
V: TRBV18; length: 13; CDR3: ASSLTSGGPYEQY
V: TRBV6-6; length: 12; CDR3: ASSYGGNPYGYT
V: TRBV4-1; length: 14; CDR3: ASSQVLSGSYNEQF
V: TRBV28; length: 18; CDR3: ASSFAPGGQAFLGDEKLF
V: TRBV19; length: 13; CDR3: ASSIQGDISEKLF
V: TRBV7-9; length: 15; CDR3: ASTDNPGLGVGETQY
V: TRBV6-5; length: 13; CDR3: ASLRSEGARDTQY
V: TRBV27; length: 13; CDR3: ASSSGTGGLLIYT
V: TRBV27; length: 16; CDR3: ASSLSVVRGLSYNEQF
V: TRBV6-5; length: 12; CDR3: ASSPLDSPYEQY
V: TRBV28; length: 12; CDR3: ASSSSLTNYGYT
V: TRBV4-2; length: 13; CDR3: ASSQDLLLLTEAF
V: TRBV13; length: 12; CDR3: ASSPGQGSDTQY
V: TRBV28; length: 14; CDR3: ASSSKGTGSGNTIY
V: TRBV7-6; length: 10; CDR3: ASSTPGNEQF
V: TRBV27; length: 10; CDR3: ASSFRGQGYT
V: TRBV19; length: 15; CDR3: ASSRSRQGLENTEAF
V: TRBV2; length: 12; CDR3: ASMTNSVQETQY
V: TRBV12-3/TRBV12-4; length: 11; CDR3: ASSFGGGISYT
V: TRBV30; length: 12; CDR3: AWTPRRTGNTIY
V: TRBV7-9; length: 12; CDR3: ASTATRQGDGYT
V: TRBV20-1; length: 9; CDR3: STYSLSEAF
V: TRBV3-1/TRBV3-2; length: 11; CDR3: ASSQSVNTEAF
V: TRBV7-9; length: 12; CDR3: ATGGVSSGNTIY
V: TRBV7-2; length: 12; CDR3: ASSITGQIGTQY
V: TRBV7-3; length: 13; CDR3: ASSLSGGAVETQY
V: TRBV18; length: 13; CDR3: ASSPPNAIYYEQY
V: TRBV21-1; length: 13; CDR3: ASSNYGTGDPEQY
V: TRBV19; length: 12; CDR3: ASRTGRITGELF
V: TRBV29-1; length: 12; CDR3: SVEFRMPDYGYT
V: TRBV3-1/TRBV3-2; length: 14; CDR3: ASSQGFSSGANVLT